Reported below is one TCR beta chain. Produced via immunoSEQ multiplex PCR; TCRdb's table is partial and in-frame only. This sample has about 200,000 clones, with just under 85% found just once. This sample is part of a study of blood T cell repertoires in COVID-19. Turning to the study itself: Sample material is recorded as cDNA or gDNA derived from T cells, B-cell-depleted T cells, or PBMCs.

The sequencing input was peripheral blood. The origin of this receptor is a human donor with acute or convalescent COVID-19. The donor label of this sample is uncertain.

CDR3 nucleotide sequence: TGTGCCAGCAGCTTGCTAAGAGATACGCAGTATTTT. It is translated as CASSLLRDTQYF. The gene calls are TRBV5-8 and TRBJ2-3; no firm D call. This CDR3 is built from 12 residues. Germline lookup yields CDR1 SGHTS and CDR2 YDEGEE. V lost 1 base and J 5 bases, leaving 5 bases between the germline ends. Full variable domain (remainder filled in from reference TRBV5-8 and TRBJ2-3): EAGVTQSPTHLIKTRGQQATLRCSPISGHTSVYWYQQALGLGLQFLLWYDEGEERNRGNFPPRFSGRQFPNYSSELNVNALELEDSALYLCASSLLRDTQYFGPGTRLTVL.